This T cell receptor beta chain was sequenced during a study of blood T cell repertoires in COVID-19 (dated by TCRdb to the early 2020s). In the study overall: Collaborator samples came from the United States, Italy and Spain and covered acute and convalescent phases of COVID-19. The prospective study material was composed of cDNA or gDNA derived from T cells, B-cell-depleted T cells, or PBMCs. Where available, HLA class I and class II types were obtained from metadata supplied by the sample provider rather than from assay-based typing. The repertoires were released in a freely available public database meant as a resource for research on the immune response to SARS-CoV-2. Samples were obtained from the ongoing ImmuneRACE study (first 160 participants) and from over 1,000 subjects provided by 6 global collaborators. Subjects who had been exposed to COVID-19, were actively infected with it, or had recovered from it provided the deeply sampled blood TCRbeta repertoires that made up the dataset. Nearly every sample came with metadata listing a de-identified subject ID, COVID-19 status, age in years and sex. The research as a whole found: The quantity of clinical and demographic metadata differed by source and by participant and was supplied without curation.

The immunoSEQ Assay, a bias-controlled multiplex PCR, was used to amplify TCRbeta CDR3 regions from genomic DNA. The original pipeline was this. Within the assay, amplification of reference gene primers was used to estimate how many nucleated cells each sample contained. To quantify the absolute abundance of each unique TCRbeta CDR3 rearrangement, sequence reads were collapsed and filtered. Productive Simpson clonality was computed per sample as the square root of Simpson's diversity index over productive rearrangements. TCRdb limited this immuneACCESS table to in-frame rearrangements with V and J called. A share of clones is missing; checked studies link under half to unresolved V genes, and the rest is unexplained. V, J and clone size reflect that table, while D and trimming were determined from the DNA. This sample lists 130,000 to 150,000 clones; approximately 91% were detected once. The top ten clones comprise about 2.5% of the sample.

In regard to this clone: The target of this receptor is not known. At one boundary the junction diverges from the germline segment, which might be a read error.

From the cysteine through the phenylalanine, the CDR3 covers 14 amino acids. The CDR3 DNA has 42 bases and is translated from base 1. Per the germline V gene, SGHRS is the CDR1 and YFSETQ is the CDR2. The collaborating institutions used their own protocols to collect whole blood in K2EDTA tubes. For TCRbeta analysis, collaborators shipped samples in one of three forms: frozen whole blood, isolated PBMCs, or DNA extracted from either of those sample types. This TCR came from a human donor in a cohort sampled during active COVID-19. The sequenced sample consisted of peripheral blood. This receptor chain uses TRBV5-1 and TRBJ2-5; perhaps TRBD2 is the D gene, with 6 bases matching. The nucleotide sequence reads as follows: TGCGCCAGCAGCTTGACGGGGGACCAAGTGACCCAGTACTTC. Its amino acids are CASSLTGDQVTQYF.